These 14 T cell receptor beta chains originate from one sample sequenced in a study of early stage breast cancer tumors. TCRdb keeps only in-frame clones here, not all; method: immunoSEQ multiplex PCR. The data show just over 50,000 clones, around 78% seen once. The sample taken for sequencing was blood. Source of these receptors: a person aged 35-49 years with breast cancer.

The chain employs TRBV6-5 and TRBJ1-4; 12 bases line up with TRBD1. The CDR3 has 15 residues. Germline CDR1 MNHEY, CDR2 SVGAGI. With V trimmed by 6 bases and J by 8 bases, 7 bases remained unmatched. The CDR3 nucleotides are TGTGCCAGCAGCATCCGGGACAGGGGGCGAGAAAAACTGTTTTTT. Residues: CASSIRDRGREKLFF.

CDR3 bases: TGTGCCAGCAGCCTACTTCGGGCTAGCGAGAATGCAGCAGATACGCAGTATTTT. Translated, it gives CASSLLRASENAADTQYF. This sequence joins TRBV11-2 and TRBJ2-3; D possibly corresponds to TRBD2 (6 bases). This CDR3 spans 18 amino acids. The V and J ends lost 5 bases and 4 bases respectively, with 25 bases between them. Germline V gene data show CDR1 as SGHAT and CDR2 as FQNNGV.

This chain connects TRBV18 to TRBJ2-2, with D possibly called TRBD1 or TRBD2 (5 bases each). This CDR3 spans 21 amino acids. CDR1 is KGHSH and CDR2 is LQKENI in the germline V gene. The V end lost 2 bases, the J end lost 2 bases, and 27 bases lay between the germline ends. DNA for the CDR3: TGTGCCAGCTCACCAAGCTGGGAACTAGGATTCCGGGGCGACAACACCGGGGAGCTGTTTTTT. The encoded protein is CASSPSWELGFRGDNTGELFF.

V gene TRBV27 combines with J gene TRBJ1-2; TRBD1 matches 8 bases. This CDR3 region has 15 residues. The J segment lost 2 bases and the V segment lost 6 bases, leaving 8 bases of the junction unmatched. Per germline, CDR1 MNHEY and CDR2 SMNVEV (reference sequence). The CDR3 DNA is TGTGCCAGCAGCCGGACAGGGTTGGGGAACTATGGCTACACCTTC. It translates to CASSRTGLGNYGYTF.

V is TRBV7-9 and J is TRBJ1-4; a weak D match, TRBD1 (6 bases). The CDR3 sequence is 15 residues long. Trimming left V 2 bases short and J 5 bases short, with 12 bases between. The germline V gene encodes CDR1 SEHNR and CDR2 FQNEAQ (reference sequence). The CDR3 bases are TGTGCCAGCAGCTTATGGACAGATAAAAATGAAAAACTGTTTTTT. This sequence encodes CASSLWTDKNEKLFF.

In nucleotides, the CDR3 is TGTGCCTGGAGAACAGGGACGAGCACCGGGGAGCTGTTTTTT. Its translation is CAWRTGTSTGELFF. The rearrangement uses TRBV30 and TRBJ2-2, with D perhaps TRBD1 (6 bases). There are 14 residues in the CDR3. Germline V gene sequence: CDR1 GTSNPN, CDR2 SVGIG (reference sequence). V was pared by 3 bases and J by 4 bases, with 12 bases between.

This clone has just a few counts. The chain links TRBV9 to TRBJ2-3, with 9 bases that match TRBD2. The CDR3 sequence is 16 residues long. V gave up 6 bases and J gave up 3 bases; unmatched junction bases: 11. Germline V gives CDR1 SGDLS, CDR2 YYNGEE. The CDR3, as DNA: TGTGCCAGCAACCCCCGGGGGAGCGGGAGGACAGATACGCAGTATTTT. Its translation: CASNPRGSGRTDTQYF.

This chain joins TRBV5-1 and TRBJ2-3; 9 bases map to TRBD2. Trimming removed 2 bases from V and 4 bases from J; junction bases left unmatched: 2. This CDR3 contains 14 residues. Germline values: CDR1 SGHRS, CDR2 YFSETQ. The CDR3 reads CASSFSGSSDTQYF. The CDR3 DNA reads as TGCGCCAGCAGCTTTAGCGGGAGCTCAGATACGCAGTATTTT.

This clone occurred a few times. The CDR3 DNA reads TGTGCCAGCAGCGTAGCTCCAGGAGCCTATGGCTACACCTTC. It is translated as CASSVAPGAYGYTF. V usage is TRBV9 and J usage is TRBJ1-2, with unresolved D. From germline, CDR1 is SGDLS and CDR2 YYNGEE. V was clipped by 0 bases and J by 4 bases, with 10 bases between them. This CDR3 is 14 amino acids long.

The chain uses TRBV21-1 and TRBJ1-1; no DNA check was done on the table's D call, TRBD1. TRBV21-1 represents a pseudogene. This CDR3 comprises 19 residues. The CDR3 spells CASSTWGTGGEWVNTEAFF. DNA for the CDR3: TGTGCCAGCAGCACCTGGGGGACAGGGGGCGAGTGGGTGAACACTGAAGCTTTCTTT.

Worth noting for this clone: The junction departs from the called germline gene at one end, perhaps through a read error. This chain uses TRBV7-7 with TRBJ2-1; TRBD1 matches at 11 bases. The germline gives CDR1 SSHAT, CDR2 FNYEAQ (reference sequence). This CDR3 is built from 15 residues. The CDR3 reads CASSFGTGGPYEQFF. CDR3 DNA: TGTGCTAGCAGCTTCGGGACAGGGGGTCCCTATGAGCAGTTCTTC.

The rearrangement uses TRBV2 and TRBJ2-3; 13 bases are a match to TRBD2. The CDR3 spans 16 residues. From germline, CDR1 is SNHLY and CDR2 FYNNEI. The V gene end was trimmed by 7 bases and the J gene end by 4 bases; junction bases not matched to a gene: 8. CDR3 in DNA: TGTGCCAGCATCCGACTAGCGGGAGGAGAATCAGATACGCAGTATTTT. This sequence encodes CASIRLAGGESDTQYF.

The V call is TRBV7-6, the J call TRBJ2-7; 10 positions agree with TRBD2. Germline CDR1 SGHVS, CDR2 FNYEAQ. After removal of 5 bases from V and 4 bases from J, the junction contained 11 bases not matched to a gene. The CDR3 is made up of 16 amino acids. Here the CDR3 reads CASSELAGSIRYEQYF. The CDR3 DNA is TGTGCCAGCAGCGAACTAGCGGGGTCAATCCGGTACGAGCAGTACTTC.

This chain connects TRBV19 to TRBJ1-4; D may be TRBD1 (5 bases). With 4 bases removed from V and 7 bases from J, the gap between germline ends came to 13 bases. The CDR3 runs 14 residues. Germline V gives CDR1 LNHDA, CDR2 SQIVND (reference sequence). In DNA, the CDR3 is TGTGCCAGTAGTAAGGCAGGGTATATTGAAAAACTGTTTTTT. It specifies CASSKAGYIEKLFF. The whole variable domain, remainder taken from reference TRBV19 and TRBJ1-4, is DGGITQSPKYLFRKEGQNVTLSCEQNLNHDAMYWYRQDPGQGLRLIYYSQIVNDFQKGDIAEGYSVSREKKESFPLTVTSAQKNPTAFYLCASSKAGYIEKLFFGSGTQLSVL.